This entry lists 5 T cell receptor beta chains sequenced from one sample in a study of molecular identifiers for immune sequencing clone quantification. MiXCR, run by TCRdb on the PCR reads, gives a single entry per CDR3 protein. The sample lists around 300,000 distinct CDR3 sequences; 24% were seen once. Sequencing was carried out using naive CD8+ T cells from blood, with Jurkat cell RNA spiked in. Subset specified: FACS-sorted CD8+CD4-CCR7+CD45RA+ naive T cells. The source of these receptors is a human donor in good health. Some libraries in this study had Jurkat cell RNA spiked in.

This clonotype appeared a few times. The chain employs TRBV6-6 and TRBJ2-1; 8 nucleotides match TRBD1. The germline V gene has CDR1 MNHNY and CDR2 SVGAGI (reference sequence). The length of the CDR3 is 15 residues. J gave up 7 bases and V 3 bases, and 8 bases lay outside the gene matches. The DNA for the CDR3 is TGTGCCAGCAGTTATCTAACAGGGGGTAAGAATGAGCAGTTCTTC. It encodes CASSYLTGGKNEQFF.

This clonotype was picked up many times. V usage is TRBV5-4 and J usage is TRBJ2-7, with 8 bases lining up with TRBD1. This CDR3 contains 13 residues. With V trimmed by 4 bases and J by 6 bases, 6 bases remained unmatched. Germline V lookup: CDR1 SGHNT, CDR2 YYREEE (reference sequence). CDR3 coding DNA: TGTGCCAGCAGCCCACAGGGGGTCGGCGAGCAGTACTTC. Its translation: CASSPQGVGEQYF.

The rearrangement uses TRBV27 and TRBJ2-7; TRBD1 might be the D (6 bases). The CDR3 contains 15 residues. Trimming left V 4 bases short and J 2 bases short, with 15 bases between. Germline CDR1 MNHEY, CDR2 SMNVEV (reference sequence). The CDR3 bases are TGTGCCAGCAGTTCCCAAGTCCAGGGGACCTACGAGCAGTACTTC. Translating it yields CASSSQVQGTYEQYF.

There are a few counts of this clonotype. The chain combines TRBV6-2 or TRBV6-3 with TRBJ1-5; 10 nucleotides match TRBD1. After removal of 5 bases from V and 4 bases from J, the junction contained 5 bases not matched to a gene. In germline, CDR1 is MNHEY, CDR2 SVGEGT. The length of the CDR3 is 15 residues. This CDR3 reads CASSDGTGVNQPQHF. CDR3 DNA sequence: TGTGCCAGCAGTGACGGGACAGGGGTAAATCAGCCCCAGCATTTT.

On this clonotype itself: The conserved phenylalanine or tryptophan is not found at the CDR3 terminus, so this likely reflects a read error. V usage is TRBV12-3 or TRBV12-4 and J usage is TRBJ2-2; 11 bases align to TRBD1. V trimming: 6 bases; J trimming: 9 bases; junction bases outside the gene matches: 6. The length of the CDR3 is 14 residues. The CDR3 loop reads CASSTGQGAWELFL. For the CDR3, the DNA is TGTGCCAGCAGCACCGGACAGGGGGCCTGGGAGCTGTTTTTA.